This T cell receptor beta chain is from a study of OX40 agonist ivuxolimab in advanced cancers. About the full investigation: Ivuxolimab was an agonistic, fully human IgG2 monoclonal antibody directed against OX40 (CD134), a costimulatory receptor. Partial responses occurred in three dose-escalation patients, of whom one had hepatocellular carcinoma and two had cutaneous melanoma. Patients were allowed to have had prior anti-PD-1, anti-PD-L1 or anti-CTLA-4 therapy, and around 40% of the dose-escalation patients had previously received checkpoint inhibitors. The purpose of peripheral TCRbeta sequencing was to test whether ivuxolimab changed TCR sequence diversity and led to clonal T-cell expansion. The monotherapy dose-escalation portion (N ≈ 52 patients) of the phase I ivuxolimab trial is reported in the paper. Intravenous ivuxolimab was administered to patients every 2 weeks at six dose levels: 0.01, 0.1, 0.3, 1.5, 3 and 10 mg/kg. In the dose-escalation cohort, roughly four fifths of patients were male, and the mean age was approximately 60 years, with a range of 23 to 79. Among the 52 dose-escalation patients, about 20 had hepatocellular carcinoma, roughly 15 melanoma, 9 renal cell carcinoma and 9 head and neck cancer. On the study overall, not on this receptor specifically: Low levels of normalized T-cell clonal expansion were also seen in some patients who did not respond. After ivuxolimab, expanded clones were on average more numerous among CD8+ T cells than among CD4+ T cells. The antigen specificity of the peripheral T cells that underwent clonal expansion was not determined. In the 0.1-3.0 mg/kg groups, partial responders were among the patients with the lowest normalized peripheral clonal expansion, particularly in CD8+ T cells. At doses of 0.1 to 3.0 mg/kg, clonal expansion of both CD4+ and CD8+ T cells in blood was seen between baseline and week 6.

Genomic DNA was isolated from the sorted cells so that the TCRbeta CDR3 region could be sequenced. The immunoSEQ Assay was used for sequencing of TCRbeta CDR3 regions. The table comes from immuneACCESS by way of TCRdb, which keeps in-frame sequences with V and J called. Part of the clones is missing from these tables; in studies checked, under half for an unresolved V gene and the rest for unknown reasons. The sample records 55,000 to 90,000 clones, just over 85% of which are singletons. Over 2.5% of the sample rests with the top ten. The germline V gene supplies CDR1 MDHEN and CDR2 SYDVKM. V is reduced by 6 bases and J by 0 bases, leaving a spacing of 13 bases between them. Including cysteine and phenylalanine, the CDR3 has 15 amino acids. The only DNA kept is the CDR3, 45 bases in frame from the first base. About this clone: The antigen it binds to is not known. No quality values exist for individual bases; no much larger clone is one base distant.

Patients with a history of autoimmune disease or receiving systemic immunosuppression were excluded from the trial. Peripheral blood for TCR sequencing was collected from all dose cohorts at baseline, on cycle 4 day 1, and on cycle 7 day 1. The samples were taken from a phase I, first-in-human, multicenter, open-label dose-escalation trial of ivuxolimab. Adults with locally advanced or metastatic melanoma, renal cell, hepatocellular, or head and neck squamous cell carcinoma were enrolled in the trial. Before TCR sequencing, CD4+ and CD8+ T cells were separately sorted from peripheral blood. The chain employs TRBV28 and TRBJ2-3; no D gene call is confident. The sequence was obtained from an adult with an advanced solid tumor such as melanoma, head and neck, liver or kidney cancer. The sample was CD4+ or CD8+ T cells sorted from blood, taken in a trial of the OX40 agonist ivuxolimab. CDR3 region: CASRSRPASTDTQYF. Read as DNA, the sequence is TGTGCCAGCAGATCTAGGCCCGCTAGCACAGATACGCAGTATTTT.